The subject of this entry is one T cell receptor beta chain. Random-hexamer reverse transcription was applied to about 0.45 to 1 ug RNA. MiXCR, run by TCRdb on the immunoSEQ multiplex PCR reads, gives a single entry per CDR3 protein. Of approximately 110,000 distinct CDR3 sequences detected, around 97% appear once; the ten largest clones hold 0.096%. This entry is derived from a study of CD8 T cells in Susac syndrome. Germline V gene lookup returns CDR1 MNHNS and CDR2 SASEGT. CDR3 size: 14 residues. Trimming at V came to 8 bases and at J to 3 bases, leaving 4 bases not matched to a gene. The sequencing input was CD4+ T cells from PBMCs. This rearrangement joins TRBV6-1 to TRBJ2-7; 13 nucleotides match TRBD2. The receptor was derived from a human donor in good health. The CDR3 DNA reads TGTGCCAGCGGCGGGACTAGCGGGATCTACGAGCAGTACTTC. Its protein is CASGGTSGIYEQYF.